Listed below are T cell receptor beta chains from one sample, sequenced in a study of blood T cells in healthy people across ages. TCRdb reprocessed the 5' RACE reads via MiXCR and lists one record per CDR3 protein. The data contain 700,000 to 950,000 distinct CDR3 sequences, more than 45% of them singletons. The sample comprised blood. The receptors come from a man between 25 and 39 years old in good health. The CDR3 runs from the conserved cysteine through the conserved F or W. A D gene is named only where the DNA matches it firmly. Not all rows give a size; the values are once, few, many and, for expanded clones, a class.

d_call	v_call	j_call	clone_size	cdr3_nt	cdr3_aa
NA	TRBV29-1	TRBJ1-1	NA	TGCAGCGTTATGCCGGGAGCTGAAGCTTTCTTT	CSVMPGAEAFF
TRBD1	TRBV6-8	TRBJ2-7	NA	TGTGCCAGCACCGATAAGCCGGGACAGAGCTCCTACGAGCAGTACTTC	CASTDKPGQSSYEQYF
NA	TRBV7-2	TRBJ2-3	NA	TGTGCCAGCAGCTTATGGGCGGGCGGCACAGATACGCAGTATTTT	CASSLWAGGTDTQYF
NA	TRBV29-1	TRBJ1-1	NA	TGCAGCGTCCACCCGGGCCTAGGGCCTGAAGCTTTCTTT	CSVHPGLGPEAFF
TRBD2	TRBV15	TRBJ2-3	few	TGTGCCACCAGCAGAGATTCGGGACTAGAGGGAACAGATACGCAGTATTTT	CATSRDSGLEGTDTQYF
TRBD1	TRBV4-3	TRBJ2-5	few	TGCGCCAGCAGCCAAGATTGGGGGGACAGGGGGTCCCGAAAGTACTTC	CASSQDWGDRGSRKYF
TRBD1	TRBV29-1	TRBJ1-6	few	TGCAGCGTGGGACAGGGGGGAAATTCACCCCTCCACTTT	CSVGQGGNSPLHF
TRBD1	TRBV13	TRBJ1-4	NA	TGTGCCAGCAGCCTTGGACAGGGGAAAGTTGGAAATGAAAAACTGTTTTTT	CASSLGQGKVGNEKLFF
NA	TRBV5-5	TRBJ2-1	NA	TGTGCCAGCAGCTCCCGGTCTAGGGGAACGGTCAATGAGCAGTTCTTC	CASSSRSRGTVNEQFF
NA	TRBV6-5	TRBJ2-7	NA	TGTGCCAGCAGTTACACCGGTACAGCCTACGAGCAGTACTTC	CASSYTGTAYEQYF
NA	TRBV12-3/TRBV12-4	TRBJ1-2	few	TGTGCCAGCAGTTTACAGGAGAGCTATGGCTACACCTTC	CASSLQESYGYTF
TRBD1	TRBV6-1	TRBJ1-6	NA	TGTGCCAGCACCCGGGACAGTGATAATTCACCCCTCCACTTT	CASTRDSDNSPLHF
NA	TRBV25-1	TRBJ1-1	NA	TGTGCCAGCAGTCCCGCGGGGGGAGTTGAAGCTTTCTTT	CASSPAGGVEAFF
TRBD1	TRBV25-1	TRBJ2-7	NA	TGTGCCAGCAGCGGAGGACAGGGTGATTACGAGCAGTACTTC	CASSGGQGDYEQYF